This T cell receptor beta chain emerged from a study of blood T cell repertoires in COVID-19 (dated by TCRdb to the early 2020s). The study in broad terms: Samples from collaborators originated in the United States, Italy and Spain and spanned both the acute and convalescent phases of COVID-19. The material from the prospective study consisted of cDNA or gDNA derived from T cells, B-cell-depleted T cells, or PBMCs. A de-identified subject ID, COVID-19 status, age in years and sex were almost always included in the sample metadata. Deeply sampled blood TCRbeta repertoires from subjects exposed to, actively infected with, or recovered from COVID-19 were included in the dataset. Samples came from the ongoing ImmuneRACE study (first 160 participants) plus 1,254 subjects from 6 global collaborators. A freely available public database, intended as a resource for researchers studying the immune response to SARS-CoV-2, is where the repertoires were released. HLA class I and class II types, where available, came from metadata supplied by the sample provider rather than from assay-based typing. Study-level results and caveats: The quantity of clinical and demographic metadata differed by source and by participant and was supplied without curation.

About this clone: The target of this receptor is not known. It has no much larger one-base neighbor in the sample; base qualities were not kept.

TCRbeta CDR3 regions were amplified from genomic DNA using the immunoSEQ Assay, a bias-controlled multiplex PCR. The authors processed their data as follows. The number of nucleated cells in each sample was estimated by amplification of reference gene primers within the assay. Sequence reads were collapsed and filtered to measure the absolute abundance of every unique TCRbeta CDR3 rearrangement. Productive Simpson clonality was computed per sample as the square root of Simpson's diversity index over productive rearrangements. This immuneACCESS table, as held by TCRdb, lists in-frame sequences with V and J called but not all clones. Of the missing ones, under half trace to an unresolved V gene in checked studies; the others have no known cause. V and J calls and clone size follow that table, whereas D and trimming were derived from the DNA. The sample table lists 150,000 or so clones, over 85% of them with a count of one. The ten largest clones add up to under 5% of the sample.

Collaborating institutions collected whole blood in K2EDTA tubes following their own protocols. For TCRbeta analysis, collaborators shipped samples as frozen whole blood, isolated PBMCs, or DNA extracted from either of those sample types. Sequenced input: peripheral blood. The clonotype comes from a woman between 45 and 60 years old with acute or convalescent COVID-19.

The CDR3 protein is CASSRPDRTTNYGYTF. The DNA sequence is TGTGCCAGCAGCCGCCCTGACAGAACCACTAACTATGGCTACACCTTC. Recombination linked TRBV9 to TRBJ1-2; the D gene is perhaps TRBD1, on 5 matching bases. Trimming at the junction amounts to 4 bases on V and 0 bases on J, and the germline ends lie 16 bases apart. For CDR1 and CDR2, the germline V gene lists SGDLS and YYNGEE. The CDR3 measures 16 amino acids from cysteine to phenylalanine. The entry retains the CDR3 DNA only, 48 bases that are in frame from base 1.